The text below deals with one T cell receptor (beta chain). The source of the sample is a study of OX40 agonist ivuxolimab in advanced cancers. V shed 3 bases and J 0 bases; nucleotides not matched to a gene: 2. Germline-derived CDR1 and CDR2 are SGDLS and YYNGEE. This CDR3 is built from 14 residues. Here immunoSEQ multiplex PCR was the method, and the copy in TCRdb shows in-frame clones only, minus some. The data show 25,000 to 35,000 clones, about 74% seen once. The sample here was CD4+ or CD8+ T cells sorted from blood, taken in a trial of the OX40 agonist ivuxolimab. The V call is TRBV9, the J call TRBJ1-1; 7 bases fit TRBD1. This receptor was obtained from an adult with an advanced solid tumor such as melanoma, head and neck, liver or kidney cancer. The CDR3 region is CASSDRGLNTEAFF. CDR3 nucleotide sequence: TGTGCCAGCAGCGACAGGGGATTGAACACTGAAGCTTTCTTT.